This is a list of T cell receptor beta chains from one sample in a study of neoadjuvant anti-PD-1 for oral cavity cancer. Sequencing was performed with immunoSEQ multiplex PCR; in TCRdb, only in-frame clones are kept and a portion is missing. The table records tens of thousands of clones, about 86% of them present only once. The sequences come from PBMCs, collected before nivolumab (anti-PD-1) treatment. These receptor sequences come from a person aged 35-80 years with oral cavity squamous cell carcinoma. The CDR3 runs from the conserved cysteine through the conserved F or W. The D gene is left open where the match is weak. Not all rows give a size; the values are once, few, many and, for expanded clones, a class.

- | TRBJ1-3 | TRBV7-3 | - | TGTGCCAGCAGCTTAACGGGAACAGAGGCTGGAAACACCATATATTTT | CASSLTGTEAGNTIYF
- | TRBJ2-5 | TRBV5-1 | TRBD1 | TGCGCCAGCAGCTTGGTGGCAGGGGGCGTCTGGGAGACCCAGTACTTC | CASSLVAGGVWETQYF
- | TRBJ2-3 | TRBV11-2 | - | TGTGCCAGCAGCTTTTCTAGCACAGATACGCAGTATTTT | CASSFSSTDTQYF
- | TRBJ2-3 | TRBV6-6 | TRBD2 | TGTGCCAGCAGCCTTACTAGCGGGAGGGATACGCAGTATTTT | CASSLTSGRDTQYF
- | TRBJ1-6 | TRBV4-1 | - | TGCGCCAGCAGCCAAGGACTTTGGCCCCTCCACTTT | CASSQGLWPLHF
- | TRBJ1-1 | TRBV7-9 | TRBD1 | TGTGCCAGCAGTTCGACAGGGGGCATGACTGAAGCTTTCTTT | CASSSTGGMTEAFF
- | TRBJ1-2 | TRBV9 | - | TGTGCCAGCAGCGTAGGTGGCTATGGCTACACCTTC | CASSVGGYGYTF
- | TRBJ2-2 | TRBV7-2 | TRBD2 | TGTGCCAGCACCGTAATACTAGCGGGAGCCGGGGAGCTGTTTTTT | CASTVILAGAGELFF
- | TRBJ2-3 | TRBV11-2 | - | TGTGCCAGCAGACTGCTACGCGGGAAGAGTACGCAGTATTTT | CASRLLRGKSTQYF
few | TRBJ2-5 | TRBV5-4 | - | TGTGCCAGCAGCTACCATCCGGACAGCCAAGAGACCCAGTACTTC | CASSYHPDSQETQYF
- | TRBJ1-5 | TRBV28 | - | TGTGCCAGCAGTTTAGGGTCAGGGAGGCAGCCCCAGCATTTT | CASSLGSGRQPQHF
- | TRBJ2-3 | TRBV2 | TRBD2 | TGTGCCAGCAGGACTAGCGGGGGTTTGGATACGCAGTATTTT | CASRTSGGLDTQYF
once | TRBJ2-5 | TRBV7-8 | - | TGTGCCAGCAGCTTATTCCCTAGGGAGACCCAGTACTTC | CASSLFPRETQYF
- | TRBJ2-3 | TRBV7-9 | - | TGTGCCAGCAGCTTACTCCAAAGCAGCACAGATACGCAGTATTTT | CASSLLQSSTDTQYF
- | TRBJ1-2 | TRBV5-6 | - | TGTGCCAGCAGCTTTACGGGGCAGAGTGGCTACACCTTC | CASSFTGQSGYTF
once | TRBJ2-1 | TRBV29-1 | - | TGCAGCGTTGAAGATCTAGGGCGGGAGCAGTTCTTC | CSVEDLGREQFF
- | TRBJ2-1 | TRBV5-4 | TRBD2 | TGTGCCAGCAGCTTGTCGCGGGGGGCCCTCTACAATGAGCAGTTCTTC | CASSLSRGALYNEQFF
- | TRBJ1-2 | TRBV11-2 | - | TGTGCCAGCAGCCCCTACGTCTTGGCTGGCTACACCTTC | CASSPYVLAGYTF
- | TRBJ1-3 | TRBV4-2 | - | TGTGCCAGCAGCCAAGATCTCACTCGCTCTGGAAACACCATATATTTT | CASSQDLTRSGNTIYF
- | TRBJ1-5 | TRBV2 | - | TGTGCCAGCAGGGAGGGTTGGGAGCAGCCCCAGCATTTT | CASREGWEQPQHF
- | TRBJ1-4 | TRBV7-9 | TRBD1 | TGTGCCAGCAGCTTAGCGACAGGGGGCAGTGAAAAACTGTTTTTT | CASSLATGGSEKLFF
- | TRBJ1-5 | TRBV2 | - | TGTGCCAGCACGAAGGAGAGCAATCAGCCCCAGCATTTT | CASTKESNQPQHF
- | TRBJ2-5 | TRBV4-1 | TRBD1 | TGCGCCAGCAGCCGAGGACAGGGAACGTCGGAAGAGACCCAGTACTTC | CASSRGQGTSEETQYF
- | TRBJ1-2 | TRBV9 | TRBD1 | TGTGCCAGCAGCGCCCGTACAGGGGGCCTGTGGTCCTACACCTTC | CASSARTGGLWSYTF
- | TRBJ1-1 | TRBV2 | - | TGTGCCAGCGCTGAGGGGATAACTGAAGCTTTCTTT | CASAEGITEAFF
- | TRBJ1-4 | TRBV7-9 | TRBD1 | TGTGCCAGCAGCCCGCCCGGACAGGGGTTTGAAAAACTGTTTTTT | CASSPPGQGFEKLFF
- | TRBJ1-2 | TRBV6-1 | - | TGTGCCAGCAGTGAGTCGGGGGCCGGAGGCTACACCTTC | CASSESGAGGYTF
- | TRBJ1-2 | TRBV9 | TRBD1 | TGTGCCAGCAGCGTAGGTTGGACAGGTGGAGGCTACACCTTC | CASSVGWTGGGYTF
once | TRBJ1-2 | TRBV19 | - | TGTGCCAGTAGTGTTTACGACGGAGACTATGGCTACACCTTC | CASSVYDGDYGYTF
once | TRBJ1-2 | TRBV5-1 | - | TGCGCCAGCAGGCCTGGGACAACTAACTATGGCTACACCTTC | CASRPGTTNYGYTF
- | TRBJ2-3 | TRBV10-3 | - | TGTGCCATCAGCGGCAGGGGAGGGGGCGCAGATACGCAGTATTTT | CAISGRGGGADTQYF
few | TRBJ2-3 | TRBV5-1 | TRBD2 | TGCGCCAGCAGCGCCGACGGGGGGAAAGGCAGTACGCAGTATTTT | CASSADGGKGSTQYF
once | TRBJ1-3 | TRBV4-1 | - | TGCGCCAGCAGCCAACGACAGTTCTCTGGAAACACCATATATTTT | CASSQRQFSGNTIYF
- | TRBJ1-1 | TRBV13 | - | TGTGCCAGCAGCGTGGGACACCTGAACACTGAAGCTTTCTTT | CASSVGHLNTEAFF
few | TRBJ2-1 | TRBV11-2 | TRBD2 | TGTGCCAGCAGCTTAATCCCCCCAAGCGGGGAGAGGGATGAGCAGTTCTTC | CASSLIPPSGERDEQFF
- | TRBJ2-5 | TRBV5-4 | TRBD2 | TGTGCCAGCAGCTTGCCCGGGAGGGAGGGAGAGACCCAGTACTTC | CASSLPGREGETQYF
- | TRBJ1-2 | TRBV10-3 | - | TGTGCCATCAGGCAGGGTGGATATGGCTACACCTTC | CAIRQGGYGYTF
few | TRBJ2-3 | TRBV7-3 | - | TGTGCCAGCAGCTTAACTAACTTGGATACGCAGTATTTT | CASSLTNLDTQYF
- | TRBJ1-5 | TRBV5-5 | - | TGTGCCAGCAGCTTGGTGGCCGGGACATCAAGCAATCAGCCCCAGCATTTT | CASSLVAGTSSNQPQHF
once | TRBJ1-1 | TRBV18 | - | TGTGCCAGCTCACCCCAGGGATTGCACACTGAAGCTTTCTTT | CASSPQGLHTEAFF
- | TRBJ2-2 | TRBV25-1 | - | TGTGCCAGCAGTGAATTCCGGGCGGCCGGGGAGCTGTTTTTT | CASSEFRAAGELFF
- | TRBJ2-1 | TRBV19 | - | TGTGCCAGTAGTATAGGTAACAGCCCCCCCTACAATGAGCAGTTCTTC | CASSIGNSPPYNEQFF
- | TRBJ2-4 | TRBV19 | TRBD2 | TGTGCCAGTAGTCGGACAAAAAGCGGGAACATTCTAGCCAAAAACATTCAGTACTTC | CASSRTKSGNILAKNIQYF
- | TRBJ2-7 | TRBV19 | TRBD1 | TGTGCCAGTAGTATAGGTTCAGGGGGCACCTACGAGCAGTACTTC | CASSIGSGGTYEQYF
- | TRBJ2-3 | TRBV7-8 | - | TGTGCCAGCAGCTTAGGACAAAGCCCACCTACGCAGTATTTT | CASSLGQSPPTQYF
- | TRBJ1-5 | TRBV7-9 | TRBD1 | TGTGCCAGCAGCCAGGGGGCCCGAGGACCCCAGCATTTT | CASSQGARGPQHF
few | TRBJ2-7 | TRBV11-3 | TRBD1 | TGTGCCAGCAGCGTAAATAACAGGGGGTGGCTCTACGAGCAGTACTTC | CASSVNNRGWLYEQYF
- | TRBJ2-1 | TRBV6-4 | TRBD2 | TGTGCCAGCAGTTCTAGCGGGAGTTTCAATGAGCAGTTCTTC | CASSSSGSFNEQFF
- | TRBJ1-2 | TRBV10-3 | - | TGTGCCATCAGTGTCGTTAGCGACTATGGCTACACCTTC | CAISVVSDYGYTF
- | TRBJ2-6 | TRBV11-2 | TRBD1 | TGTGCCAGCAGCCCTCTGGTAGGGGGCGGTGGGGCCAACGTCCTGACTTTC | CASSPLVGGGGANVLTF
- | TRBJ2-1 | TRBV9 | TRBD2 | TGTGCCAGCAGCGTAGTGAAGGGACTAGCGGATTACAATGAGCAGTTCTTC | CASSVVKGLADYNEQFF
- | TRBJ2-2 | TRBV30 | - | TGTGCCTGGAGTGTACAGCTGGGTTACACCGGGGAGCTGTTTTTT | CAWSVQLGYTGELFF
- | TRBJ1-1 | TRBV5-1 | - | TGCGCCAGCAGCCCTGGGCCGAATGGACCTATCCTTGCTGAAGCTTTCTTT | CASSPGPNGPILAEAFF